This record looks at one T cell receptor (beta chain) sequence and its context. The antigen it binds to is not known. There are no base qualities to consult, and no much larger clone falls within one base. TCRbeta CDR3 regions were amplified from genomic DNA using the immunoSEQ Assay, a bias-controlled multiplex PCR. The authors' analysis ran thus. The number of nucleated cells in each sample was estimated from the amplification of reference gene primers within the assay. To quantify the absolute abundance of each unique TCRbeta CDR3 rearrangement, sequence reads were collapsed and filtered. Productive Simpson clonality was computed per sample as the square root of Simpson's diversity index over productive rearrangements. What TCRdb holds here is the immuneACCESS table cut down to in-frame rearrangements. Part of the clones is not present; checked against another copy, under half of the missing clones reflect an unresolved V gene, and the others are unexplained. D and trimming were read from the DNA, whereas the V and J calls and clone size are those reported in that table. In all, the sample holds 120,000 to 150,000 clones, and 70% to 85% of those were seen once. The biggest ten clones account for about 3.6% of the sample.

The CDR3, from cysteine to phenylalanine, totals 14 residues. Only the CDR3 region is kept as DNA, spanning 42 bases read in frame from base 1. V and J lose 8 bases and 1 base, and a span of 14 bases separates them. From a lookup of the germline V gene, CDR1 and CDR2 are KGHSH and LQKENI. Whole blood was collected in K2EDTA tubes by collaborating institutions according to the institutions' own protocols. For TCRbeta analysis, collaborator samples were shipped as frozen whole blood, as isolated PBMCs, or as DNA extracted from either sample type. This sample was included in a study of blood T cell repertoires in COVID-19 (TCRdb year 2020). About the full investigation: The collaborator samples originated in the United States, Italy and Spain and spanned the acute and convalescent phases of COVID-19. The prospective study material was composed of cDNA or gDNA derived from T cells, B-cell-depleted T cells, or PBMCs. Nearly every sample came with metadata listing a de-identified subject ID, COVID-19 status, age in years and sex. The samples were drawn from the first 160 participants of the ongoing ImmuneRACE study and from some 1,300 subjects provided by 6 global collaborators. Deeply sampled blood TCRbeta repertoires from subjects exposed to, actively infected with, or recovered from COVID-19 were included in the dataset. Where HLA class I and class II types were available, the types were taken from metadata supplied by the sample provider, not from assay-based typing. The repertoires were made available in a free public database intended to serve as a resource for research on the immune response to SARS-CoV-2.

Study-wide findings and limitations: The amount of clinical and demographic metadata varied by source and participant and was provided uncurated.

This receptor chain uses TRBV18 and TRBJ1-1; the D gene cannot be named for sure. The receptor's source is a man aged 60 to 75 with acute or convalescent COVID-19. Sequencing was performed on peripheral blood. The bases are TGTGCCAGCACGCCCTCGGTAAAGAACACTGAAGCTTTCTTT. This translates into CASTPSVKNTEAFF.